Listed below are T cell receptor beta chains from one sample, sequenced in a study of T cells after yellow fever vaccination. TCRdb fed the 5' RACE reads into MiXCR, producing one record per CDR3 protein. The table includes a few hundred thousand distinct CDR3 sequences, roughly 17% detected once. The sequences come from PBMCs, collected 5 days after the first yellow fever vaccination. The receptor source for this set is a man between 18 and 29 years old who received the YFV17D yellow fever vaccine. Both conserved end residues are part of each CDR3. Fields, in order: clone size, J gene, V gene, D gene, CDR3 protein, CDR3 DNA. The D gene is left open where the match is weak. Size is stated for part of the rows, as once, few or many counts, or as a class when the clone is expanded.

NA TRBJ2-7 TRBV6-1 NA CASSEEFRGKQYF TGTGCCAGCAGTGAAGAGTTCCGGGGGAAGCAGTACTTC
NA TRBJ1-2 TRBV7-9 NA CASSLEYRAANYGYTF TGTGCCAGCAGCTTAGAGTACAGGGCAGCTAACTATGGCTACACCTTC
few TRBJ2-7 TRBV20-1 TRBD1 CSAQRQGSDEQYF TGCAGTGCCCAGAGACAGGGTTCGGACGAGCAGTACTTC
NA TRBJ2-5 TRBV7-2 TRBD1 CASSITGTAETQYF TGTGCCAGCAGCATTACCGGGACAGCAGAGACCCAGTACTTC
few TRBJ2-7 TRBV10-3 TRBD1 CATGRTGSSYEQYF TGTGCCACCGGACGGACAGGGAGCTCCTACGAGCAGTACTTC
NA TRBJ2-7 TRBV10-2 NA CASSQRSEQYF TGCGCCAGCAGTCAGAGGAGCGAGCAGTACTTC
NA TRBJ2-1 TRBV7-3 TRBD1 CASSLMVRGPFYNEQFF TGTGCCAGCAGCTTAATGGTCAGGGGGCCCTTCTACAATGAGCAGTTCTTC
NA TRBJ2-2 TRBV11-2 NA CASRLPGRNTGELFF TGTGCCAGCAGACTCCCCGGACGGAACACCGGGGAGCTGTTTTTT
few TRBJ1-5 TRBV7-9 TRBD1 CASSLGRGPHSNQPQHF TGTGCCAGCAGCTTAGGCAGGGGGCCACATAGCAATCAGCCCCAGCATTTT
few TRBJ2-5 TRBV5-5 NA CASSLWTGPQETQYF TGTGCCAGCAGCCTATGGACCGGGCCCCAAGAGACCCAGTACTTC
few TRBJ2-3 TRBV5-1 NA CASSLLVLGTDTQYF TGCGCCAGCAGTCTGCTAGTATTAGGCACAGATACGCAGTATTTT
few TRBJ1-2 TRBV12-3/TRBV12-4 NA CASSLVRGSYGYTF TGTGCCAGCAGTTTAGTCAGGGGATCCTATGGCTACACCTTC
few TRBJ2-2 TRBV5-1 TRBD1 CASSLRTGFNTGELFF TGCGCCAGCAGCTTAAGGACAGGGTTCAACACCGGGGAGCTGTTTTTT
NA TRBJ2-3 TRBV5-1 NA CASSLSRLVTDTQYF TGCGCCAGCAGCCTTTCTAGACTAGTGACAGATACGCAGTATTTT
few TRBJ2-5 TRBV7-3 NA CASSFGVSRGQETQYF TGTGCCAGCAGCTTTGGAGTTTCTAGGGGCCAAGAGACCCAGTACTTC
few TRBJ2-1 TRBV20-1 TRBD1 CSARDRGRMDEQFF TGCAGTGCTAGGGACAGGGGGCGCATGGATGAGCAGTTCTTC
NA TRBJ1-5 TRBV7-9 NA CASREQPDQPQHF TGTGCCAGCAGAGAACAGCCCGATCAGCCCCAGCATTTT
few TRBJ2-7 TRBV12-3/TRBV12-4 NA CASTYWGVYEQYF TGTGCCAGCACCTATTGGGGGGTATACGAGCAGTACTTC
NA TRBJ1-2 TRBV28 NA CASRLRIAGGYTF TGTGCCAGCAGATTAAGAATAGCTGGTGGCTACACCTTC
few TRBJ2-5 TRBV2 NA CASSDRDRETQYF TGTGCCAGCAGTGATCGGGATAGGGAGACCCAGTACTTC
few TRBJ2-3 TRBV20-1 NA CSGKTGDTQYF TGCAGTGGGAAAACGGGAGATACGCAGTATTTT
NA TRBJ2-2 TRBV6-1 NA CASNFGTGFGTGELFF TGTGCCAGCAACTTCGGAACGGGTTTCGGCACCGGGGAGCTGTTTTTT
few TRBJ2-3 TRBV6-5 NA CASSYISAYTDTQYF TGTGCCAGCAGTTATATCAGCGCCTACACAGATACGCAGTATTTT
NA TRBJ2-1 TRBV28 NA CASINGPGKNEQFF TGTGCCAGCATCAACGGACCAGGGAAGAATGAGCAGTTCTTC
many TRBJ2-7 TRBV12-3/TRBV12-4 TRBD2 CASSFSSGVYEQYF TGTGCCAGCAGTTTTTCTAGCGGGGTCTACGAGCAGTACTTC
few TRBJ1-5 TRBV29-1 NA CSVEGQGRTNQPQHF TGCAGCGTTGAAGGTCAGGGGCGGACTAATCAGCCCCAGCATTTT
few TRBJ1-4 TRBV4-3 NA CASSQVAGTPYLEKLFF TGCGCCAGCAGCCAAGTAGCCGGGACACCGTATCTTGAAAAACTGTTTTTT
NA TRBJ1-2 TRBV5-1 NA CASSFKAQANYGYTF TGCGCCAGCAGCTTTAAGGCTCAGGCCAACTATGGCTACACCTTC
once TRBJ2-3 TRBV7-3 TRBD2 CASSRARGGSDTQYF TGTGCCAGCAGCCGCGCTCGGGGGGGCTCGGATACGCAGTATTTT
NA TRBJ2-1 TRBV5-1 NA CASSPDTPSSYNEQFF TGCGCCAGCAGCCCGGACACCCCGAGCTCCTACAATGAGCAGTTCTTC
NA TRBJ1-5 TRBV6-2/TRBV6-3 NA CARGGDVDQPQHF TGTGCCAGAGGGGGTGATGTCGATCAGCCCCAGCATTTT
NA TRBJ2-2 TRBV6-2/TRBV6-3 NA CASSWGRGQIGGAGELFF TGTGCCAGCAGTTGGGGGCGAGGACAAATCGGTGGAGCCGGGGAGCTGTTTTTT